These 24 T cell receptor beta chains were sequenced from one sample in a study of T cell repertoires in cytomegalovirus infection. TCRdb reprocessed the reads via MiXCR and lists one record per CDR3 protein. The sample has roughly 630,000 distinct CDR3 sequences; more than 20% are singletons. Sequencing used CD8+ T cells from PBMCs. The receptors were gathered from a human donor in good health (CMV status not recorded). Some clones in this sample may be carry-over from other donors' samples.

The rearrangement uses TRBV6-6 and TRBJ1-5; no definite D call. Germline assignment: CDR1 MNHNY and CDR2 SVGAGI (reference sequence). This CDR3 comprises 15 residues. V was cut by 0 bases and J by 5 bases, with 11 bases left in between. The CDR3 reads CASSYSVGHDQPQHF. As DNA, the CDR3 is TGTGCCAGCAGTTACTCAGTAGGGCACGATCAGCCCCAGCATTTT.

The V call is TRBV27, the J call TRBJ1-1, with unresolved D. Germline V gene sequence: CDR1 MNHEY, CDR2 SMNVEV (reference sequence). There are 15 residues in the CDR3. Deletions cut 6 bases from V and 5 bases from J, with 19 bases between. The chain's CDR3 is CASSPSPASGTEAFF. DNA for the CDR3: TGTGCCAGCAGCCCCTCCCCGGCGTCTGGAACTGAAGCTTTCTTT.

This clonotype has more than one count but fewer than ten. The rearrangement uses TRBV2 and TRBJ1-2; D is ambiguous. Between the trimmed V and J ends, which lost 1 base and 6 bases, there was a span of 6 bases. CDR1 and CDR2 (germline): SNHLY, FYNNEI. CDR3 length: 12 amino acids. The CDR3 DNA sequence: TGTGCCAGCAGTGAAGATCTTGATGGCTACACCTTC. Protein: CASSEDLDGYTF. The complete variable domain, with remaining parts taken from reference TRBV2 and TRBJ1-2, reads EPEVTQTPSHQVTQMGQEVILRCVPISNHLYFYWYRQILGQKVEFLVSFYNNEISEKSEIFDDQFSVERPDGSNFTLKIRSTKLEDSAMYFCASSEDLDGYTFGSGTRLTVV.

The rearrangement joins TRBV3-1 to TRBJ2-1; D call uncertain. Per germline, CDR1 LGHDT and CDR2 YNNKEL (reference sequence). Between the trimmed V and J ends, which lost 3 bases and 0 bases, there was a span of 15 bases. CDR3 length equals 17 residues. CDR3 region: CASSQYGSTSSYNEQFF. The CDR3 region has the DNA TGTGCCAGCAGCCAGTATGGCAGCACCAGCTCCTACAATGAGCAGTTCTTC.

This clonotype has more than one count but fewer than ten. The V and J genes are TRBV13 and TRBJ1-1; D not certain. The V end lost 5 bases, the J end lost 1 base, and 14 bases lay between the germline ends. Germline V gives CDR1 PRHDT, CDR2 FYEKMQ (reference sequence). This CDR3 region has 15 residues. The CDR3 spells CASSLNRRRNTEAFF. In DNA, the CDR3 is TGTGCCAGCAGCCTCAACCGGCGGCGGAACACTGAAGCTTTCTTT. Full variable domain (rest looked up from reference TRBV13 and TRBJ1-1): AAGVIQSPRHLIKEKRETATLKCYPIPRHDTVYWYQQGPGQDPQFLISFYEKMQSDKGSIPDRFSAQQFSDYHSELNMSSLELGDSALYFCASSLNRRRNTEAFFGQGTRLTVV.

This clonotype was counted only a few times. The CDR3 DNA reads as TGCAGTGCTAGCCCGAGACAGTCGCCTAACTATGGCTACACCTTC. This encodes CSASPRQSPNYGYTF. V is TRBV20-1 and J is TRBJ1-2; the D gene is possibly TRBD1 (5 bases). Between the trimmed V and J ends, which lost 3 bases and 0 bases, there was a span of 14 bases. Germline CDR1 and CDR2: DFQATT and SNEGSKA (reference sequence). The CDR3 loop spans 15 amino acids.

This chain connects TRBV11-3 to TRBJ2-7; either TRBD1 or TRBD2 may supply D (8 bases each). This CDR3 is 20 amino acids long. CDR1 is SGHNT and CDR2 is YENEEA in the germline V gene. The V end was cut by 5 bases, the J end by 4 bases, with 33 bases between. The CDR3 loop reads CASSHKDREIVAGQPYEQYF. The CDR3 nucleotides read TGTGCCAGCAGCCACAAGGACAGGGAAATAGTAGCGGGACAGCCTTACGAGCAGTACTTC.

The CDR3 sequence is CATSRDQELFF. CDR3 bases: TGTGCCACCAGCAGAGATCAAGAGCTGTTTTTT. V is TRBV15 and J is TRBJ2-2; D ambiguous. The CDR3 has 11 amino acids. Per germline, CDR1 LNHNV and CDR2 YYDKDF (reference sequence). Trimming left V 0 bases short and J 11 bases short, with 4 bases between.

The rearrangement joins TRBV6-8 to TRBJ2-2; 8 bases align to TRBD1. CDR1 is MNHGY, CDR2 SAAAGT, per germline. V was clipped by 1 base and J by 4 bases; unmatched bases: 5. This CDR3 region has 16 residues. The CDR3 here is CASSYLGQGGTGELFF. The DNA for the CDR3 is TGTGCCAGCAGTTACTTAGGACAGGGTGGCACCGGGGAGCTGTTTTTT.

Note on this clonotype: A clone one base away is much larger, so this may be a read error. The CDR3 coding sequence is TGTACCAGCAGTTATCCTATCTTCGAAGGTCAGCCCCAGCATTTT. This sequence encodes CTSSYPIFEGQPQHF. The chain uses TRBV6-6 and TRBJ1-5; D uncertain. The CDR3 has 15 amino acids. Per germline, CDR1 MNHNY and CDR2 SVGAGI (reference sequence).

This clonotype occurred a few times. The CDR3 sequence: CASSFEARAQPQHF. CDR3 DNA sequence: TGTGCCAGCAGCTTTGAGGCTCGGGCTCAGCCCCAGCATTTT. The chain combines TRBV27 with TRBJ1-5; D call uncertain. The CDR3 is made up of 14 amino acids. V was trimmed by 6 bases and J by 6 bases, leaving 15 bases between them. Germline V lookup: CDR1 MNHEY, CDR2 SMNVEV (reference sequence).

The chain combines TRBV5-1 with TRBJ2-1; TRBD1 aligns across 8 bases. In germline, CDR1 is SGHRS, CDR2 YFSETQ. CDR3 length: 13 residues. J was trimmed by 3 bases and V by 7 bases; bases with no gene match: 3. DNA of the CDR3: TGCGCCAGCGGGACAGGACGCTACAATGAGCAGTTCTTC. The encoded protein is CASGTGRYNEQFF. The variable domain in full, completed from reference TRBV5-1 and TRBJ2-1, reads KAGVTQTPRYLIKTRGQQVTLSCSPISGHRSVSWYQQTPGQGLQFLFEYFSETQRNKGNFPGRFSGRQFSNSRSEMNVSTLELGDSALYLCASGTGRYNEQFFGPGTRLTVL.

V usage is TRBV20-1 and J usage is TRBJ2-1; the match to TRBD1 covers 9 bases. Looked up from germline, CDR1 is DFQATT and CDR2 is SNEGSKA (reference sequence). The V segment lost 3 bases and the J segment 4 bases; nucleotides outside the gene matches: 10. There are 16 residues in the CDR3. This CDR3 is CSASNEGQGFYNEQFF. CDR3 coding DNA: TGCAGTGCTAGTAATGAGGGACAGGGCTTTTACAATGAGCAGTTCTTC.

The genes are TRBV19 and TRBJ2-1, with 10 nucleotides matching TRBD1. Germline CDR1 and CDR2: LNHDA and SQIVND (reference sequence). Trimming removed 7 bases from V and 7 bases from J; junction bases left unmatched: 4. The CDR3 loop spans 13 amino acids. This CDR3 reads CASNPGQGNEQFF. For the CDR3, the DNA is TGTGCCAGTAATCCGGGACAGGGGAATGAGCAGTTCTTC.

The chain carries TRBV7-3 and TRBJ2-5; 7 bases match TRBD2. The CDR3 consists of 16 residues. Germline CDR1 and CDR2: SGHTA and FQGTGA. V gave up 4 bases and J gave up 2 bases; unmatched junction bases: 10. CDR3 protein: CASSSLRGRVQETQYF. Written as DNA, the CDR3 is TGTGCCAGCAGCTCCCTACGGGGGAGGGTTCAAGAGACCCAGTACTTC.

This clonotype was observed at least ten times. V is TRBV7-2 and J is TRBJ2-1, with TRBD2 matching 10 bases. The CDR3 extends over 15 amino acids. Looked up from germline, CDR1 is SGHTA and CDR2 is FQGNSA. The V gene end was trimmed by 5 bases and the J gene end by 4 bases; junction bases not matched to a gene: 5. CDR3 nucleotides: TGTGCCAGCAGCGTTAGCGGGGGGTTATACAATGAGCAGTTCTTC. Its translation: CASSVSGGLYNEQFF.

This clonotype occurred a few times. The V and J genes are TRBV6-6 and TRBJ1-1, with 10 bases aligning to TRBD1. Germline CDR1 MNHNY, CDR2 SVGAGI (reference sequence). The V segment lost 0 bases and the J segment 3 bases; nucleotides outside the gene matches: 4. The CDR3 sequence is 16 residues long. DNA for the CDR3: TGTGCCAGCAGTTACTCCAAGGACAGGGGGTACACTGAAGCTTTCTTT. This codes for CASSYSKDRGYTEAFF.

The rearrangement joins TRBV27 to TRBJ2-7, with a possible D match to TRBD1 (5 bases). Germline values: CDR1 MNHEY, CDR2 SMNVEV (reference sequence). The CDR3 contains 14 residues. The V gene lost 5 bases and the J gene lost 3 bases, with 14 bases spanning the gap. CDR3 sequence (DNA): TGTGCCAGCAGTCCCAGACGCAGGGACTACGAGCAGTACGTC. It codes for CASSPRRRDYEQYV.

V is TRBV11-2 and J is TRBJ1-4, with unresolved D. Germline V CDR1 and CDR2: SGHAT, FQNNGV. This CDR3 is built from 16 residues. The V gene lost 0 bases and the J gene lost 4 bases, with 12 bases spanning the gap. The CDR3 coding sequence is TGTGCCAGCAGCTTAGACGGGCCAACCCTTAATGAAAAACTGTTTTTT. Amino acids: CASSLDGPTLNEKLFF.

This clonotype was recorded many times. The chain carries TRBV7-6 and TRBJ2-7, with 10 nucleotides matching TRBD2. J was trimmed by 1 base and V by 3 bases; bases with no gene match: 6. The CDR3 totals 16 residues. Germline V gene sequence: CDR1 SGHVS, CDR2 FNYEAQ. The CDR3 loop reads CASSFSSGGTSYEQYF. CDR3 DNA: TGTGCCAGCAGCTTTTCTAGCGGGGGTACTTCCTACGAGCAGTACTTC.

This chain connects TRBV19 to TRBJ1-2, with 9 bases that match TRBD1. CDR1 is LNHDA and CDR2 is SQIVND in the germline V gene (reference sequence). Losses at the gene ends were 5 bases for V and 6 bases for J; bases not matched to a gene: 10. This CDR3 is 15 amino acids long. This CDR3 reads CASSPRTGVSDGYTF. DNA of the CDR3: TGTGCCAGTAGTCCACGGACAGGGGTTTCGGATGGCTACACCTTC.

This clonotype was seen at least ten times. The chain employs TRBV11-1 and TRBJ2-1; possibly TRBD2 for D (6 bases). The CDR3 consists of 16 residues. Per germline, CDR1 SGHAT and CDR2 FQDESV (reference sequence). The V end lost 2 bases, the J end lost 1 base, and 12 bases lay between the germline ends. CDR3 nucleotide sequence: TGTGCCAGCAGCTTACTGCGGGGCCCGTCCTACAATGAGCAGTTCTTC. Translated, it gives CASSLLRGPSYNEQFF.

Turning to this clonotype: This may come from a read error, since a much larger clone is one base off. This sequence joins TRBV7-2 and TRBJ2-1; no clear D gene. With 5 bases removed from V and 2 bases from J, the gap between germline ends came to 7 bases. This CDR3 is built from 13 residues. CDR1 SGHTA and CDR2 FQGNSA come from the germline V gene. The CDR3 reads CASSATPYNEQFF. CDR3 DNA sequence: TGTGCCAGCAGCGCGACCCCCTACAATGAGCAGTTCTTC. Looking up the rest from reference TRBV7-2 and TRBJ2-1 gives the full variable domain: GAGVSQSPSNKVTEKGKDVELRCDPISGHTALYWYRQSLGQGLEFLIYFQGNSAPDKSGLPSDRFSAERTGGSVSTLTIQRTQQEDSAVYLCASSATPYNEQFFGPGTRLTVL.

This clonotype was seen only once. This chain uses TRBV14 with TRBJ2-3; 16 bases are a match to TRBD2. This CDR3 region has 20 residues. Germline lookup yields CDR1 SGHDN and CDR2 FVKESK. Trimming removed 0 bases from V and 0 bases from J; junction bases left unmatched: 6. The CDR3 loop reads CASSQDLGTSGGASTDTQYF. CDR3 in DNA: TGTGCCAGCAGCCAAGATTTGGGGACTAGCGGGGGGGCTAGCACAGATACGCAGTATTTT. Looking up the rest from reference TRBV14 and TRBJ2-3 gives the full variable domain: EAGVTQFPSHSVIEKGQTVTLRCDPISGHDNLYWYRRVMGKEIKFLLHFVKESKQDESGMPNNRFLAERTGGTYSTLKVQPAELEDSGVYFCASSQDLGTSGGASTDTQYFGPGTRLTVL.